The clone carrying this T cell receptor (beta chain) has only a few counts. What it recognizes is unknown. The collection from each donor was one heparinised blood draw averaging roughly 100 mL. This sample is drawn from a study of beta chain features in type 1 diabetes. What was sequenced were expressed TCRB transcripts, since all of the isolated RNA had been reverse transcribed. An average of around 3.9 million reads was obtained for naive, central memory and regulatory T cell samples. Clones were read by immunoSEQ multiplex PCR, and TCRdb kept only the in-frame ones, dropping some. The sample includes 300,000 to 350,000 clones, over 7% of them seen just once. Regarding the study as a whole: Still unanswered here is whether HLA type influences TCRB rearrangement. Within each of all four CD4+ subsets, Type 1 diabetes patients had TCRB CDR3s that were moderately but significantly shorter.

This clonotype originated in a young man with type 1 diabetes. Sequencing input: central memory CD4+ T cells from blood.

DNA for the CDR3: TGTGCCAGCAGTTGGGACAGGGGGCGCGGTACGCAGTATTTT. Protein sequence: CASSWDRGRGTQYF. The genes are TRBV6-6 and TRBJ2-3, with 12 bases that match TRBD1. Germline-derived CDR1 and CDR2 are MNHNY and SVGAGI (reference sequence). The CDR3 loop spans 14 amino acids. V was pared by 4 bases and J by 8 bases, with 4 bases of the junction left unmatched.